The TCR beta chain described here comes from a study of blood T cell repertoires in COVID-19. Turning to the study itself: PBMCs, B-cell-depleted T cells, or T cells provided the cDNA or gDNA that made up the material.

V shed 1 base and J 4 bases; nucleotides not matched to a gene: 2. Germline CDR1 reads SNHLY; CDR2 reads FYNNEI. CDR3 length: 15 amino acids. Sequencing was performed with immunoSEQ multiplex PCR; in TCRdb, only in-frame clones are kept and a portion is missing. The data hold roughly 240,000 clones, with around 85% observed a single time. This clonotype was sampled from a man aged 45-60 years with COVID-19, enrolled during active disease. The sequenced material came from peripheral blood. The J gene is TRBJ2-2, the V gene TRBV2; 8 bases map to TRBD1. The CDR3 here is CASSEGTGSTGELFF. The CDR3 region has the DNA TGTGCCAGCAGTGAAGGGACAGGGTCCACCGGGGAGCTGTTTTTT.